What follows are 20 T cell receptor beta chains derived from one specimen sequenced in a study of blood T cell repertoires in COVID-19. The data were produced by immunoSEQ multiplex PCR, yet TCRdb's version contains in-frame clones alone and is incomplete. Of over 100,000 clones in the sample, around nine tenths were seen once. The source material was peripheral blood. Receptors were obtained from a woman in her forties or fifties with COVID-19, enrolled during active disease.

The gene calls are TRBV19 and TRBJ2-4; TRBD1 matches at 9 bases. The CDR3 spans 14 residues. The ends lost 10 bases at V and 8 bases at J; junction bases unmatched: 12. From germline, CDR1 is LNHDA and CDR2 SQIVND (reference sequence). In nucleotides, the CDR3 is TGTGCCACCCGGGACAGGGACAGGTTTGACATTCAGTACTTC. Translation gives CATRDRDRFDIQYF.

The chain couples TRBV28 to TRBJ1-6; D is unclear. Trimming shortened V by 6 bases and J by 0 bases, and 12 bases separated the two germline ends. Germline assignment: CDR1 MDHEN and CDR2 SYDVKM. This CDR3 contains 16 residues. Here the CDR3 DNA reads TGTGCCAGCAGCCGGTCGGGGAGCTCCTATAATTCACCCCTCCACTTT. Translation gives CASSRSGSSYNSPLHF.

The chain joins TRBV19 to TRBJ1-6; 7 bases are shared with TRBD1. CDR1 is LNHDA and CDR2 is SQIVND in the germline V gene (reference sequence). The V segment lost 10 bases and the J segment 9 bases; nucleotides outside the gene matches: 12. The CDR3 is 14 residues long. The CDR3 reads CATQTGNYGSPLHF. The CDR3 nucleotides are TGTGCCACCCAGACAGGGAATTACGGTTCACCCCTCCACTTT.

The chain links TRBV11-2 to TRBJ1-2, with D unclear. V gave up 5 bases and J gave up 2 bases, with 15 bases separating them. The CDR3 loop spans 15 amino acids. CDR1 and CDR2 from the germline V gene are SGHAT and FQNNGV. The CDR3 spells CASSPQRTGNYGYTF. CDR3 nucleotides: TGTGCCAGCAGCCCCCAACGGACGGGAAACTATGGCTACACCTTC.

The rearrangement joins TRBV5-1 to TRBJ2-3; D ambiguous. The CDR3 has 12 amino acids. The germline V gene encodes CDR1 SGHRS and CDR2 YFSETQ. V was clipped by 4 bases and J by 2 bases, with 5 bases between them. CDR3: CASSLNTDTQYF. The CDR3 DNA reads TGCGCCAGCAGCCTAAACACAGATACGCAGTATTTT.

V usage is TRBV5-1 and J usage is TRBJ1-3; D is unclear. CDR1 is SGHRS and CDR2 is YFSETQ in the germline V gene. V was shortened by 0 bases and J by 0 bases, with 7 bases between the two germline ends. This CDR3 comprises 15 residues. This CDR3 is CASSLDPLSGNTIYF. CDR3 DNA sequence: TGCGCCAGCAGCTTGGATCCCCTCTCTGGAAACACCATATATTTT.

The rearrangement uses TRBV7-2 and TRBJ2-3, with TRBD2 matching over 15 bases. The CDR3 contains 16 residues. Germline CDR1 is SGHTA and CDR2 is FQGNSA. The trim removed 6 bases at V and 5 bases at J, leaving 6 bases unmatched. CDR3 in DNA: TGTGCCAGCAGATTGGGGACTAGCGGGGGGAGAGATACGCAGTATTTT. Translating gives CASRLGTSGGRDTQYF.

V and J are TRBV24-1 and TRBJ2-3; a possible D gene is TRBD2 (5 bases). V lost 3 bases to trimming and J lost 3 bases, with 15 bases between them. The CDR3 contains 16 residues. Germline V gene data show CDR1 as KGHDR and CDR2 as SFDVKD. The CDR3 nucleotides are TGTGCCACCAGTGATCGCGGGTCCTTAGAGACAGATACGCAGTATTTT. Translating gives CATSDRGSLETDTQYF.

V usage is TRBV7-2 and J usage is TRBJ2-3; D is unresolved. Per germline, CDR1 SGHTA and CDR2 FQGNSA. Trimming shortened V by 5 bases and J by 3 bases, and 15 bases separated the two germline ends. CDR3 length: 15 amino acids. The CDR3 region is CASSPYDSLTDTQYF. CDR3 bases: TGTGCCAGCAGCCCCTATGATTCACTAACAGATACGCAGTATTTT.

This clone turned up a few times. The V call is TRBV6-1, the J call TRBJ2-5, with 8 bases identical to TRBD1. V lost 2 bases to trimming and J lost 4 bases; unmatched junction nucleotides: 6. Germline V lookup: CDR1 MNHNS, CDR2 SASEGT. The CDR3 totals 15 residues. In DNA, the CDR3 is TGTGCCAGCAGTGAATGGACAGGGTCCGTAGAGACCCAGTACTTC. Translation gives CASSEWTGSVETQYF.

V gene TRBV24-1 combines with J gene TRBJ2-5, with D maybe TRBD1 (6 bases). Germline CDR1 is KGHDR and CDR2 is SFDVKD. CDR3 length equals 13 residues. Trimming took 4 bases from V and 11 from J, leaving 16 bases between them. CDR3 sequence: CATSDPPDSRQYF. CDR3 bases: TGTGCCACCAGTGACCCACCGGACAGTAGACAGTACTTC.

The chain has TRBV9 and TRBJ2-1; TRBD1 might be the D (6 bases). CDR3 length: 15 amino acids. V lost 4 bases, J lost 7 bases, and 18 bases lay in between. Per germline, CDR1 SGDLS and CDR2 YYNGEE. CDR3 amino acids: CASSTSGTPTNEQFF. Here the CDR3 DNA reads TGTGCCAGCAGCACCTCCGGGACACCAACGAATGAGCAGTTCTTC. Looking up the rest from reference TRBV9 and TRBJ2-1 gives the full variable domain: DSGVTQTPKHLITATGQRVTLRCSPRSGDLSVYWYQQSLDQGLQFLIQYYNGEERAKGNILERFSAQQFPDLHSELNLSSLELGDSALYFCASSTSGTPTNEQFFGPGTRLTVL.

This clone has only one observation. This chain links TRBV10-2 with TRBJ2-4; D might be TRBD1 (5 bases). Between the trimmed V and J ends, which lost 4 bases and 0 bases, there was a span of 10 bases. The CDR3 covers 15 residues. The germline V gene encodes CDR1 WSHSY and CDR2 SAAADI. The CDR3 spells CASSGGWRAKNIQYF. The CDR3, as DNA: TGCGCCAGCAGTGGGGGCTGGCGAGCCAAAAACATTCAGTACTTC.

This chain connects TRBV2 to TRBJ2-3, with D possibly TRBD2 on 6 matching bases. The CDR3 loop spans 15 amino acids. Trimming left V 7 bases short and J 6 bases short, with 20 bases between. The germline V gene has CDR1 SNHLY and CDR2 FYNNEI. CDR3 in amino acids: CASTPGGTGRDTQYF. For the CDR3, the DNA is TGTGCCAGCACTCCTGGCGGAACGGGGAGGGATACGCAGTATTTT.

The gene calls are TRBV11-2 and TRBJ2-7; D perhaps matches TRBD1 (7 bases). V was cut by 5 bases and J by 6 bases, with 20 bases left in between. The CDR3 covers 15 residues. Germline V gene sequence: CDR1 SGHAT, CDR2 FQNNGV. This CDR3 reads CASSRRQGGDGEQYV. The CDR3 DNA reads TGTGCCAGCAGCCGCCGACAGGGAGGAGATGGCGAGCAGTACGTC.

V gene TRBV3-1 (or the pseudogene TRBV3-2) combines with J gene TRBJ1-6; 8 nucleotides align to TRBD1. Unmatched junction bases numbered 4, after V lost 7 bases and J lost 11 bases. The CDR3 runs 12 residues. Germline CDR1 reads LGHDT; CDR2 reads YNNKEL (reference sequence). CDR3 region: CASNTGGTPLHF. For the CDR3, the DNA is TGTGCCAGCAACACAGGGGGAACACCCCTCCACTTT.

The chain couples TRBV29-1 to TRBJ1-1; weak D call: TRBD1 (5 bases). Trimming left V 7 bases short and J 0 bases short, with 9 bases between. The CDR3 covers 12 residues. Germline CDR1 SQVTM, CDR2 ANQGSEA. CDR3 amino acids: CSGTGVNTEAFF. DNA of the CDR3: TGCAGCGGTACAGGAGTGAACACTGAAGCTTTCTTT.

The chain combines TRBV11-2 with TRBJ1-1, with TRBD1 identical over 9 bases. Trimming took 4 bases from V and 5 from J; bases not matched to a gene: 5. Germline V CDR1 and CDR2: SGHAT, FQNNGV. This CDR3 has 14 amino acids. This CDR3 reads CASSSQGAGTEAFF. The DNA for the CDR3 is TGTGCCAGCAGCTCACAGGGGGCCGGGACTGAAGCTTTCTTT.

The chain uses TRBV7-8 and TRBJ2-1, with D maybe TRBD1 (6 bases). Between the trimmed V and J ends, which lost 2 bases and 2 bases, there was a span of 28 bases. Germline CDR1 reads SGHVS; CDR2 reads FQNEAQ. This CDR3 has 21 residues. CDR3 in amino acids: CASSLIQGIPYRDGTYNEQFF. The CDR3 DNA reads TGTGCCAGCAGCTTAATCCAGGGAATCCCCTACAGGGATGGCACCTACAATGAGCAGTTCTTC.

The genes are TRBV6-1 and TRBJ1-1; tentative D call: TRBD1 (5 bases). This CDR3 has 14 amino acids. Germline V CDR1 and CDR2: MNHNS, SASEGT. V lost 7 bases and J lost 5, with 17 bases in between. The CDR3 bases are TGTGCCAGCAACCTCCCACCGGGGGGGACTGAAGCTTTCTTT. Translating it yields CASNLPPGGTEAFF.